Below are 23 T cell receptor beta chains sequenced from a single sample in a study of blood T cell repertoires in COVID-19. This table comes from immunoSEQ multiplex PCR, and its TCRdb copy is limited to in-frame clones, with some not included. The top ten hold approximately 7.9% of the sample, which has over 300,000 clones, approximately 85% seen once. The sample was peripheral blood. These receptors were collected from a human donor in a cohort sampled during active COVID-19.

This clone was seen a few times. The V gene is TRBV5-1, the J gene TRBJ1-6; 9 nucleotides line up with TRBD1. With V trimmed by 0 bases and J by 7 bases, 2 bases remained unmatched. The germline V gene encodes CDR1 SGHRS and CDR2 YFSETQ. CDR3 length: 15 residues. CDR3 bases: TGCGCCAGCAGCTTGGTCGGGACAGGGAATTCACCCCTCCACTTT. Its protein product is CASSLVGTGNSPLHF.

The CDR3 nucleotides are TGTGCCAGCAGCGCCCCCCGGGACAGAGCTAACTATGGCTACACCTTC. This gives the protein CASSAPRDRANYGYTF. The chain joins TRBV9 to TRBJ1-2, with 7 bases lining up with TRBD1. V shed 3 bases, J shed 0 bases, and the junction held 8 bases outside the gene matches. Germline V gene lookup returns CDR1 SGDLS and CDR2 YYNGEE. The CDR3 sequence is 16 residues long.

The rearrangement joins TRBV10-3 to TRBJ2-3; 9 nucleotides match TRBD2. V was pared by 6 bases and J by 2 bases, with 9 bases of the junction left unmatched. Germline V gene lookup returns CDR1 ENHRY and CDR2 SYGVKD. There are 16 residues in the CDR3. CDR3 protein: CAISPGTSRYTDTQYF. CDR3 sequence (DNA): TGTGCCATCAGCCCCGGGACTAGCAGATACACAGATACGCAGTATTTT.

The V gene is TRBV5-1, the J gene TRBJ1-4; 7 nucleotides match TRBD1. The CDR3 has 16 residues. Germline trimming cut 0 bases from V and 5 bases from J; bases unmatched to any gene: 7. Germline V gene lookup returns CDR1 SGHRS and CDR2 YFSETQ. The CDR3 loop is CASSLAATGWNEKLFF. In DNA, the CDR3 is TGCGCCAGCAGCTTGGCCGCGACAGGGTGGAATGAAAAACTGTTTTTT.

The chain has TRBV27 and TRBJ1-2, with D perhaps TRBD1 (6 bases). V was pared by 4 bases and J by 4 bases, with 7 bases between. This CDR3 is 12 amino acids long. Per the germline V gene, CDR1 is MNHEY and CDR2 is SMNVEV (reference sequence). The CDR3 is CASSSRGYGYTF. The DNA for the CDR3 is TGTGCCAGCAGTTCCAGGGGCTATGGCTACACCTTC.

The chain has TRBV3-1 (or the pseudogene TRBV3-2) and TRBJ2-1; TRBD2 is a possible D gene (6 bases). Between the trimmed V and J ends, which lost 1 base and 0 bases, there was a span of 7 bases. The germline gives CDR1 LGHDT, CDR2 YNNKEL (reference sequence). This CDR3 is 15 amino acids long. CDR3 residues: CASSQGGDSYNEQFF. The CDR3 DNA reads TGTGCCAGCAGCCAAGGCGGGGACTCCTACAATGAGCAGTTCTTC.

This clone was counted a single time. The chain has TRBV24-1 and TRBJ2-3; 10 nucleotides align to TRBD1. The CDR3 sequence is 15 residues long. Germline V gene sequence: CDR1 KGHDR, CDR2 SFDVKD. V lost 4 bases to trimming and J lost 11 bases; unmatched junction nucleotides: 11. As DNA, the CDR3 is TGTGCCACCAGTGACCCCGGGACAGGGGACCCCCTGCAGTATTTT. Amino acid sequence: CATSDPGTGDPLQYF.

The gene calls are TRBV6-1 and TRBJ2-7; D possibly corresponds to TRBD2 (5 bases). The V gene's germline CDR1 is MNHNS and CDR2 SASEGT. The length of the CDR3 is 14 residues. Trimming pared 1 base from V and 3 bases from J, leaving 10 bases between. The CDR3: CASSEGLAGYEQYF. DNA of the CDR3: TGTGCCAGCAGTGAAGGGCTAGCCGGCTACGAGCAGTACTTC.

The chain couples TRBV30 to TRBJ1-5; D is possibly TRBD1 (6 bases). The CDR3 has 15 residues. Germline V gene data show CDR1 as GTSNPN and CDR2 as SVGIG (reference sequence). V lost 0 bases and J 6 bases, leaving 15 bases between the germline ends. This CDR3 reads CAWSVQGTKGQPQHF. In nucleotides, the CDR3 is TGTGCCTGGAGTGTACAGGGAACGAAGGGTCAGCCCCAGCATTTT.

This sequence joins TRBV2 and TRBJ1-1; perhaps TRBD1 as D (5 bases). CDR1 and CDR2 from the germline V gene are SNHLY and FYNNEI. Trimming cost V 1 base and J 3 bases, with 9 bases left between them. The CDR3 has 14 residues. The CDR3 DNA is TGTGCCAGCAGTGAAGATACAGGCTACACTGAAGCTTTCTTT. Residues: CASSEDTGYTEAFF.

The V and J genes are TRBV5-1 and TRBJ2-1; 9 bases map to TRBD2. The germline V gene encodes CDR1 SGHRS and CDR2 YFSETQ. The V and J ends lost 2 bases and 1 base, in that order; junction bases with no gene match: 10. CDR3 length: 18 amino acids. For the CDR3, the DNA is TGCGCCAGCAGCTTTTTAGCGGGGGTCTCTAGGTCCTACAATGAGCAGTTCTTC. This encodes CASSFLAGVSRSYNEQFF.

The DNA for the CDR3 is TGTGCTAGTGGTTTGTCATCGGGTCCCAATGAAAAACTGTTTTTT. Residues: CASGLSSGPNEKLFF. This rearrangement joins TRBV12-5 to TRBJ1-4; no reliable D call. Germline assignment: CDR1 LGHNT and CDR2 FRNRAP. The V and J ends lost 2 bases and 5 bases respectively, with 12 bases between them. The CDR3 length is 15 residues.

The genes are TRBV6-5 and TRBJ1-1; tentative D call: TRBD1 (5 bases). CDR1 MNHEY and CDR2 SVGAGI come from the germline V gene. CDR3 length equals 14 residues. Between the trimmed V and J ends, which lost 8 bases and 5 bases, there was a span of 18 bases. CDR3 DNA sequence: TGTGCCAGCTTATCAGGGCTTTTGGGGACTGAAGCTTTCTTT. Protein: CASLSGLLGTEAFF.

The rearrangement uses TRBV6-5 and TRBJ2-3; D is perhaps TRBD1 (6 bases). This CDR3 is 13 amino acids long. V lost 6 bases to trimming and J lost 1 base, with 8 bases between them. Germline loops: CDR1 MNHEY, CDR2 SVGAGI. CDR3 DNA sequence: TGTGCCAGCAGGGGGGCCGGCACAGATACGCAGTATTTT. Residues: CASRGAGTDTQYF.

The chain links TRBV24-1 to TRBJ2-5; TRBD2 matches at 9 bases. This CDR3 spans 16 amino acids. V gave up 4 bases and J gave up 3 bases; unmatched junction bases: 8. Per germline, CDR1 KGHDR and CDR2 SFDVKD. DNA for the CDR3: TGTGCCACCAGTGACCGTGGTCTAGCGGGGAAAGAGACCCAGTACTTC. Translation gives CATSDRGLAGKETQYF.

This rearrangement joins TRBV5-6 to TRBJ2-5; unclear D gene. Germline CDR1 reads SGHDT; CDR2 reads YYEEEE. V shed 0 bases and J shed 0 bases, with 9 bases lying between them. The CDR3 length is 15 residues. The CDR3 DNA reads TGTGCCAGCAGCTTGGACACCCTCTACCAAGAGACCCAGTACTTC. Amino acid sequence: CASSLDTLYQETQYF. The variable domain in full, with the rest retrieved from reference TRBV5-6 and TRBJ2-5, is DAGVTQSPTHLIKTRGQQVTLRCSPKSGHDTVSWYQQALGQGPQFIFQYYEEEERQRGNFPDRFSGHQFPNYSSELNVNALLLGDSALYLCASSLDTLYQETQYFGPGTRLLVL.

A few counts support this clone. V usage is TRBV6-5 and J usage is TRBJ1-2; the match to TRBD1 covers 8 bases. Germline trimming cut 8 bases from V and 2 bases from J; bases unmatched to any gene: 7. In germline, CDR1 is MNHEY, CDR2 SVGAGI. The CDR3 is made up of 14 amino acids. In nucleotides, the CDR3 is TGTGCCAGCGCTCGACAGGGGAGGAACTATGGCTACACCTTC. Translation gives CASARQGRNYGYTF.

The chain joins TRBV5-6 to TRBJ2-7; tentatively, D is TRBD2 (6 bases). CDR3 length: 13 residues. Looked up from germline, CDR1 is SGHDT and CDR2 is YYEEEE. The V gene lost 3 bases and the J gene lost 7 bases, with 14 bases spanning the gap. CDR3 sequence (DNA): TGTGCCAGCAGCTCGGGACCGGCGGGGGAGCAGTACTTC. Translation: CASSSGPAGEQYF.

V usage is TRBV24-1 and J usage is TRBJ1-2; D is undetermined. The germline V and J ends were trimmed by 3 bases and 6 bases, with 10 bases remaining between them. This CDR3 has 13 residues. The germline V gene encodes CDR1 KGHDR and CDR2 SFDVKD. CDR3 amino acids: CATSDRGIDGYTF. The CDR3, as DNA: TGTGCCACCAGTGATCGGGGAATTGATGGCTACACCTTC.

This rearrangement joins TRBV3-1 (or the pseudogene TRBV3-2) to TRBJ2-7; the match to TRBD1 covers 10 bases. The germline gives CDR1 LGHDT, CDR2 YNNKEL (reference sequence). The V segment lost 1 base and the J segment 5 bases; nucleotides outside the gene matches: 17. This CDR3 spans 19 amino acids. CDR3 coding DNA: TGTGCCAGCAGCCAAGTTCCCCCGACGCCAAGACAGGGGGCAAACGAGCAGTACTTC. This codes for CASSQVPPTPRQGANEQYF.

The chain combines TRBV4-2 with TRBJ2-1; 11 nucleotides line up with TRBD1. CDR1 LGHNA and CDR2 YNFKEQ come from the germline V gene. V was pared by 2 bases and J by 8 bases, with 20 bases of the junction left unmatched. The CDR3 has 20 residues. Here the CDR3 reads CASSQTRTGGPDETSDEQFF. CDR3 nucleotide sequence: TGTGCCAGCAGCCAAACGCGGACAGGGGGCCCAGATGAGACTAGCGATGAGCAGTTCTTC.

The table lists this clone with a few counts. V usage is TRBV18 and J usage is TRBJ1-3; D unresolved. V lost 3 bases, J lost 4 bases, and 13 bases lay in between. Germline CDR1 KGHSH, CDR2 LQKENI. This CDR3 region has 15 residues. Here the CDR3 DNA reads TGTGCCAGCTCACCCGGTAGTCTCCTCGGAAACACCATATATTTT. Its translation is CASSPGSLLGNTIYF. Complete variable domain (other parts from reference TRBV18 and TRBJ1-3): NAGVMQNPRHLVRRRGQEARLRCSPMKGHSHVYWYRQLPEEGLKFMVYLQKENIIDESGMPKERFSAEFPKEGPSILRIQQVVRGDSAAYFCASSPGSLLGNTIYFGEGSWLTVV.

The CDR3 region has the DNA TGTGCCAGCAGTAACAGGGACTATGGCTACACCTTC. Translating gives CASSNRDYGYTF. This chain joins TRBV2 and TRBJ1-2; D possibly corresponds to TRBD1 (6 bases). The CDR3 spans 12 residues. Germline values: CDR1 SNHLY, CDR2 FYNNEI. Deletions cut 5 bases from V and 3 bases from J, with 7 bases between.